The 31 T cell receptor beta chains reported below all come from one sample, sequenced in a study of blood T cells in healthy people across ages. The second PCR ran roughly 6 to 11 cycles with a sample-barcoded 5' primer and J-beta primers. MiXCR was run by TCRdb on the 5' RACE reads, yielding one entry per CDR3 protein. The sample includes some 860,000 distinct CDR3 sequences, around 50% seen only once; the top ten take around a quarter. Sequenced material: blood. These receptors came from a man in his forties in good health.

This chain connects TRBV29-1 to TRBJ2-5; 9 positions agree with TRBD1. This CDR3 region has 13 residues. Germline CDR1 reads SQVTM; CDR2 reads ANQGSEA. V was clipped by 3 bases and J by 4 bases; unmatched bases: 3. In nucleotides, the CDR3 is TGCAGCGTTGACGGGGACAGGGCAGAGACCCAGTACTTC. It is translated as CSVDGDRAETQYF.

The V gene is TRBV7-9, the J gene TRBJ2-7, with D perhaps matching TRBD1 or TRBD2 (5 bases each). Looked up from germline, CDR1 is SEHNR and CDR2 is FQNEAQ (reference sequence). V lost 0 bases and J 2 bases, leaving 14 bases between the germline ends. CDR3 length equals 16 residues. The CDR3 loop is CASSLARGLSAYEQYF. CDR3 DNA: TGTGCCAGCAGCTTAGCGAGGGGCCTATCGGCCTACGAGCAGTACTTC.

The chain is built from TRBV28 and TRBJ2-5; 9 nucleotides match TRBD2. The DNA matches TRBJ2-7 better at its end, which makes the J call doubtful. Germline values: CDR1 MDHEN, CDR2 SYDVKM. The CDR3 has 16 amino acids. CDR3 nucleotides: TGTGCCAGCAGCCCGTCGGACGCGGGAGGGTTCTACGAGCAGTACTTC. Amino acids: CASSPSDAGGFYEQYF.

The chain joins TRBV12-3 or TRBV12-4 to TRBJ2-5; TRBD1 aligns across 10 bases. V shed 8 bases, J shed 5 bases, and the junction held 11 bases outside the gene matches. The CDR3 runs to 15 residues. The CDR3 is CASDPGDRGGETQYF. The CDR3 coding sequence is TGTGCCAGCGATCCCGGGGACAGGGGAGGGGAGACCCAGTACTTC.

The CDR3 reads CASRRDRGGNQPQHF. CDR3 nucleotide sequence: TGTGCCAGCAGACGGGACAGGGGCGGAAATCAGCCCCAGCATTTT. V and J are TRBV28 and TRBJ1-5; TRBD1 matches 10 bases. CDR1 and CDR2 from the germline V gene are MDHEN and SYDVKM. Germline trimming cut 6 bases from V and 4 bases from J; bases unmatched to any gene: 6. The CDR3 has 15 residues.

J is TRBJ1-5 and V is TRBV7-9; D remains ambiguous. V was cut by 6 bases and J by 2 bases, with 23 bases left in between. The CDR3 runs to 18 residues. The germline gives CDR1 SEHNR, CDR2 FQNEAQ (reference sequence). The CDR3 sequence: CASRKDSDGPMRNQPQHF. The CDR3 nucleotides read TGTGCCAGCAGGAAAGATTCGGACGGCCCGATGCGCAATCAGCCCCAGCATTTT.

A few counts support this clonotype. The rearrangement links TRBV7-2 to TRBJ2-3; 10 nucleotides line up with TRBD2. Germline CDR1 is SGHTA and CDR2 is FQGNSA. This CDR3 region has 19 residues. Trimming took 5 bases from V and 1 from J; bases not matched to a gene: 15. As DNA, the CDR3 is TGTGCCAGCAGCCCGGCCGGGACTAGCGTCCGGCGGGGCACAGATACGCAGTATTTT. Its translation is CASSPAGTSVRRGTDTQYF.

In its sample, this clonotype was seen once. This chain links TRBV7-3 with TRBJ2-1; 8 bases match TRBD2. Looked up from germline, CDR1 is SGHTA and CDR2 is FQGTGA. The CDR3 loop spans 15 amino acids. J lost 8 bases, V lost 5 bases, and 11 bases had no gene match. The CDR3 sequence: CASSPRGGRFDEQFF. In nucleotides, the CDR3 is TGTGCCAGCAGCCCTCGGGGGGGCCGATTTGATGAGCAGTTCTTC.

This clonotype appeared a few times. The rearrangement joins TRBV29-1 to TRBJ2-1; a possible D gene is TRBD2 (5 bases). The CDR3 totals 15 residues. Germline V lookup: CDR1 SQVTM, CDR2 ANQGSEA. With 6 bases removed from V and 3 bases from J, the gap between germline ends came to 18 bases. CDR3 region: CSVPMDPDFYNEQFF. The DNA of the CDR3 is TGCAGCGTCCCTATGGACCCGGACTTCTACAATGAGCAGTTCTTC.

This clonotype was counted a few times. The V call is TRBV7-3, the J call TRBJ1-4; D gene uncertain. The CDR3 covers 13 residues. Germline CDR1 SGHTA, CDR2 FQGTGA. The V end lost 4 bases, the J end lost 7 bases, and 10 bases lay between the germline ends. CDR3 DNA sequence: TGTGCCAGCAGCTCCACTTCGGGTGAAAAACTGTTTTTT. This codes for CASSSTSGEKLFF.

The gene calls are TRBV21-1 and TRBJ1-2; the table's D call of TRBD1 was not tested on the DNA. TRBV21-1 is shown as a pseudogene. This CDR3 contains 14 residues. The CDR3 region has the DNA TGTGCCAGCAGCCCGGGACAATGGAACTATGGCTACACCTTC. Protein product: CASSPGQWNYGYTF.

This clonotype was found a few times. The chain is built from TRBV6-6 and TRBJ1-2, with 7 bases fitting TRBD1. Unmatched junction bases numbered 9, after V lost 6 bases and J lost 8 bases. The CDR3 contains 13 residues. Germline CDR1 MNHNY, CDR2 SVGAGI (reference sequence). The CDR3 sequence: CASSNRDSGGYTF. CDR3 bases: TGTGCCAGCAGCAACCGGGACAGTGGAGGCTACACCTTC.

The J gene is TRBJ2-5, the V gene TRBV9; 7 bases fit TRBD1. Germline V gives CDR1 SGDLS, CDR2 YYNGEE. The length of the CDR3 is 17 residues. Unmatched junction bases numbered 11, after V lost 0 bases and J lost 3 bases. The CDR3 region has the DNA TGTGCCAGCAGCGTAGCCCCACTTCGGGACAGAAAAGAGACCCAGTACTTC. Encoded protein: CASSVAPLRDRKETQYF. Full variable domain (outside the CDR3, taken from reference TRBV9 and TRBJ2-5): DSGVTQTPKHLITATGQRVTLRCSPRSGDLSVYWYQQSLDQGLQFLIQYYNGEERAKGNILERFSAQQFPDLHSELNLSSLELGDSALYFCASSVAPLRDRKETQYFGPGTRLLVL.

This clonotype has just one count. The DNA for the CDR3 is TGTGCCAGCAGCCAACCGGGGAGGCCCTATGGCTACACCTTC. Encoded protein: CASSQPGRPYGYTF. The chain couples TRBV14 to TRBJ1-2; no firm D call. CDR1 is SGHDN, CDR2 FVKESK, per germline. The CDR3 sequence is 14 residues long. Trimming left V 2 bases short and J 4 bases short, with 11 bases between.

This chain uses TRBV6-2 or TRBV6-3 with TRBJ1-2, with TRBD1 matching 7 bases. The CDR3 is 14 residues long. Germline CDR1 and CDR2: MNHEY and SVGEGT. J was trimmed by 3 bases and V by 8 bases; bases with no gene match: 9. In DNA form, the CDR3 reads TGTGCCAGCGGGCCTCAGGGACAGCACTATGGCTACACCTTC. Protein: CASGPQGQHYGYTF.

The J gene is TRBJ1-4, the V gene TRBV20-1, with D unresolved. Germline V gene sequence: CDR1 DFQATT, CDR2 SNEGSKA (reference sequence). Trimming cost V 6 bases and J 3 bases, with 14 bases left between them. CDR3 length equals 14 residues. The CDR3 protein is CSAETGAANEKLFF. The CDR3 DNA reads TGCAGTGCCGAAACGGGAGCGGCTAATGAAAAACTGTTTTTT.

The rearrangement uses TRBV24-1 and TRBJ2-7; D is ambiguous. This CDR3 has 13 amino acids. Germline V gene lookup returns CDR1 KGHDR and CDR2 SFDVKD. Trimming cost V 0 bases and J 4 bases, with 6 bases left between them. This chain's CDR3 is CATSDLDGYEQYF. The CDR3, as DNA: TGTGCCACCAGTGATTTGGACGGTTACGAGCAGTACTTC.

The sample holds many counts of this clonotype. The rearrangement joins TRBV29-1 to TRBJ1-1; a possible D gene is TRBD1 (5 bases). V lost 5 bases and J lost 6, with 10 bases in between. Per the germline V gene, CDR1 is SQVTM and CDR2 is ANQGSEA. CDR3 length: 11 amino acids. The CDR3 sequence: CSVRDRPEAFF. In DNA, the CDR3 is TGCAGCGTTCGTGACAGACCTGAAGCTTTCTTT. Complete variable domain (other parts from reference TRBV29-1 and TRBJ1-1): SAVISQKPSRDICQRGTSLTIQCQVDSQVTMMFWYRQQPGQSLTLIATANQGSEATYESGFVIDKFPISRPNLTFSTLTVSNMSPEDSSIYLCSVRDRPEAFFGQGTRLTVV.

A few counts support this clonotype. The chain is built from TRBV28 and TRBJ1-4; the D is unclear. Germline V gives CDR1 MDHEN, CDR2 SYDVKM. V lost 2 bases and J lost 4, with 8 bases in between. The CDR3 covers 14 residues. CDR3 coding DNA: TGTGCCAGCAGTTTACAGACCCTTAATGAAAAACTGTTTTTT. This translates into CASSLQTLNEKLFF. Filled out from reference TRBV28 and TRBJ1-4, the complete variable domain reads DVKVTQSSRYLVKRTGEKVFLECVQDMDHENMFWYRQDPGLGLRLIYFSYDVKMKEKGDIPEGYSVSREKKERFSLILESASTNQTSMYLCASSLQTLNEKLFFGSGTQLSVL.

The table lists this clonotype with a count of one. V is TRBV28 and J is TRBJ2-3, with D possibly TRBD1 on 5 matching bases. There are 14 residues in the CDR3. The V end was cut by 5 bases, the J end by 4 bases, with 13 bases between. Per the germline V gene, CDR1 is MDHEN and CDR2 is SYDVKM. The CDR3 nucleotides are TGTGCCAGCAGTGGGGCGGAATCAGCAGATACGCAGTATTTT. As protein: CASSGAESADTQYF. The full variable domain, completed using reference TRBV28 and TRBJ2-3, is DVKVTQSSRYLVKRTGEKVFLECVQDMDHENMFWYRQDPGLGLRLIYFSYDVKMKEKGDIPEGYSVSREKKERFSLILESASTNQTSMYLCASSGAESADTQYFGPGTRLTVL.

The gene calls are TRBV14 and TRBJ2-5; D uncertain. CDR3 length equals 14 residues. The ends were cut back, 0 bases at V and 4 bases at J, with 9 bases in the middle. Per germline, CDR1 SGHDN and CDR2 FVKESK. The CDR3 DNA follows: TGTGCCAGCAGCCAAGAAGGATGGGGAGAGACCCAGTACTTC. This gives the protein CASSQEGWGETQYF.

Concerning this clonotype itself: A read error may produce the germline difference seen at one junction end. This sequence joins TRBV4-2 and TRBJ1-2, with D hard to call. Germline V gene data show CDR1 as LGHNA and CDR2 as YNFKEQ. The CDR3 sequence is 15 residues long. CDR3 bases: TGTGCCAGCAGCCAAGATGATAGGCAGGACTATGGCCACACCTTC. The encoded protein is CASSQDDRQDYGHTF.

This rearrangement joins TRBV28 to TRBJ2-5, with 7 bases that match TRBD1. After removal of 3 bases from V and 0 bases from J, the junction contained 7 bases not matched to a gene. Per germline, CDR1 MDHEN and CDR2 SYDVKM. The CDR3 runs 16 residues. CDR3 region: CASSFRAGGNQETQYF. The CDR3 nucleotides are TGTGCCAGCAGTTTTCGAGCAGGGGGTAACCAAGAGACCCAGTACTTC.

The V gene is TRBV7-6, the J gene TRBJ1-1; TRBD1 agrees at 7 bases. The CDR3 consists of 14 residues. With 9 bases clipped from V and 1 base from J, the junction kept 8 bases outside the gene matches. Germline CDR1 is SGHVS and CDR2 is FNYEAQ. The CDR3, as DNA: TGTGCCAGTAGAACCGGGACAGCGAACACTGAAGCTTTCTTT. It is translated as CASRTGTANTEAFF.

The V call is TRBV20-1, the J call TRBJ2-1; D call uncertain. The CDR3 runs to 11 residues. Germline CDR1 reads DFQATT; CDR2 reads SNEGSKA (reference sequence). V dropped 6 bases and J dropped 6 bases, with 9 bases sitting between them. The CDR3 DNA is TGCAGTGCAGATGATAGCAATGAGCAGTTCTTC. It translates to CSADDSNEQFF.

As regards this clonotype: This could be a read error, since a much larger clone is one nucleotide away. The chain is built from TRBV6-2 or TRBV6-3 and TRBJ2-1; 10 positions match TRBD2. Germline loops: CDR1 MNHEY, CDR2 SVGEGT. V shed 6 bases, J shed 0 bases, and the junction held 8 bases outside the gene matches. The CDR3 spans 17 residues. The CDR3 loop reads CASSPRASGSSYNEQFF. CDR3 bases: TGTGCCAGCAGCCCCCGGGCTAGCGGGAGCTCCTACAATGAGCAGTTCTTC.

DNA of the CDR3: TGTGCCAGCAGCTCTCGGACTGGCGGGAGTGAGTACTTC. Encoded protein: CASSSRTGGSEYF. This chain connects TRBV7-2 to TRBJ2-4, with 7 positions matching TRBD2. The CDR3 length is 13 residues. J gave up 14 bases and V 4 bases, and 11 bases lay outside the gene matches. Germline CDR1 SGHTA, CDR2 FQGNSA.

This clonotype occurred many times. The CDR3 is CASSKSTIERGSVGEQYF. The CDR3 bases are TGTGCCAGCAGCAAATCAACGATCGAGAGAGGCAGTGTTGGCGAGCAGTACTTC. The V and J genes are TRBV21-1 and TRBJ2-7. TRBV21-1 is noted as a pseudogene. CDR3 size: 18 residues.

This clonotype was detected only once. The genes are TRBV27 and TRBJ2-3; 9 bases map to TRBD1. Germline V gene lookup returns CDR1 MNHEY and CDR2 SMNVEV (reference sequence). The trim removed 4 bases at V and 4 bases at J, leaving 18 bases unmatched. CDR3 size: 19 residues. The CDR3 DNA follows: TGTGCCAGCAGTTCATGGAGGTCAGGAACAGGGGGCCTGTCAGATACGCAGTATTTT. Translating gives CASSSWRSGTGGLSDTQYF.

This clonotype was recorded once. The chain combines TRBV5-1 with TRBJ2-3; 8 bases map to TRBD1. The V and J ends lost 6 bases and 0 bases, in that order; junction bases with no gene match: 9. This CDR3 contains 16 residues. The V gene's germline CDR1 is SGHRS and CDR2 YFSETQ. The CDR3 nucleotides are TGCGCCAGCAACTCGGACAGGGCTCCTAGCACAGATACGCAGTATTTT. Residues: CASNSDRAPSTDTQYF.

The chain joins TRBV5-6 to TRBJ2-5; TRBD2 agrees at 8 bases. V lost 1 base to trimming and J lost 0 bases; unmatched junction nucleotides: 2. This CDR3 has 15 amino acids. Germline V gives CDR1 SGHDT, CDR2 YYEEEE. CDR3 protein: CASSLQRGNQETQYF. The CDR3, as DNA: TGTGCCAGCAGCTTGCAGCGGGGGAACCAAGAGACCCAGTACTTC.